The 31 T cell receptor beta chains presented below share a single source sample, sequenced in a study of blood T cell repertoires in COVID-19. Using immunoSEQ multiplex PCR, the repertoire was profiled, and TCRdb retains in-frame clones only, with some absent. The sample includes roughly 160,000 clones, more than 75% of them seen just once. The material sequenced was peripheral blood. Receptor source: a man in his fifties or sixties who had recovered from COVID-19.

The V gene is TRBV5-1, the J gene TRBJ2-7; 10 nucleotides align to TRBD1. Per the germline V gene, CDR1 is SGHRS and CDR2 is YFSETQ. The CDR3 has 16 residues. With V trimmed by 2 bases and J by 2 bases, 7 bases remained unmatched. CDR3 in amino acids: CASSLDTGTGAYEQYF. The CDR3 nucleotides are TGCGCCAGCAGCTTAGATACCGGGACAGGGGCCTACGAGCAGTACTTC. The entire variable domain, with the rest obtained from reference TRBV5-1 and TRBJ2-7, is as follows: KAGVTQTPRYLIKTRGQQVTLSCSPISGHRSVSWYQQTPGQGLQFLFEYFSETQRNKGNFPGRFSGRQFSNSRSEMNVSTLELGDSALYLCASSLDTGTGAYEQYFGPGTRLTVT.

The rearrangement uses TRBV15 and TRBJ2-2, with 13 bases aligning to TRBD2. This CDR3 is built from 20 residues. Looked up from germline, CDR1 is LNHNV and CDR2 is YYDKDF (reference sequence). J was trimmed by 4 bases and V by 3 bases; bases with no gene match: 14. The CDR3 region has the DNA TGTGCCACCAGCAGCCCCCGGGGGACTAGCGGGGCCCGGGGCACCGGGGAGCTGTTTTTT. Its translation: CATSSPRGTSGARGTGELFF.

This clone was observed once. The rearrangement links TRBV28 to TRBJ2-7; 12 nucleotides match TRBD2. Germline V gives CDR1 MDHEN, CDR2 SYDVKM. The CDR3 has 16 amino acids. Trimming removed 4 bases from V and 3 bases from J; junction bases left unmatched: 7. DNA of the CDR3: TGTGCCAGCAGTTGGGAGACTAGCGGGAGATACTACGAGCAGTACTTC. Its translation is CASSWETSGRYYEQYF.

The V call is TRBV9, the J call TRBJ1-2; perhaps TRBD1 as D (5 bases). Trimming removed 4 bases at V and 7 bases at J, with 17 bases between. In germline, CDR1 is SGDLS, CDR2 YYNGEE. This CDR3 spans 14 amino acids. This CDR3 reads CASSLGGSSLGYTF. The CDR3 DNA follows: TGTGCCAGCAGCCTCGGGGGAAGTAGTCTTGGCTACACCTTC.

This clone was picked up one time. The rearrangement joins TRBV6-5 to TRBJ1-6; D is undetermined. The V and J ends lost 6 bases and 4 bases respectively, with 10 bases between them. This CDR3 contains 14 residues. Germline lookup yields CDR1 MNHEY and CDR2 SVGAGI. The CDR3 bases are TGTGCCAGCAGCCCCTCCGGGTATAATTCACCCCTCCACTTT. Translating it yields CASSPSGYNSPLHF.

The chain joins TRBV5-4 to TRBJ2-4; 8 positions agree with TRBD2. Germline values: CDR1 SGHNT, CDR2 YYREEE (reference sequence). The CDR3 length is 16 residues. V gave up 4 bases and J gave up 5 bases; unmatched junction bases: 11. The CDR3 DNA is TGTGCCAGCAGCGCCCGTCGGAGCGGGAGACAAAACATTCAGTACTTC. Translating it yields CASSARRSGRQNIQYF.

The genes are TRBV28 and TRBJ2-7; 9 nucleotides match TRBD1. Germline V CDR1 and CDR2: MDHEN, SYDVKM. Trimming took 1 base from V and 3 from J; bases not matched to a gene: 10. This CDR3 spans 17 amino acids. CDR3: CASSLYSQGAGRYEQYF. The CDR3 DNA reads TGTGCCAGCAGTTTATACTCACAGGGGGCGGGGCGCTACGAGCAGTACTTC.

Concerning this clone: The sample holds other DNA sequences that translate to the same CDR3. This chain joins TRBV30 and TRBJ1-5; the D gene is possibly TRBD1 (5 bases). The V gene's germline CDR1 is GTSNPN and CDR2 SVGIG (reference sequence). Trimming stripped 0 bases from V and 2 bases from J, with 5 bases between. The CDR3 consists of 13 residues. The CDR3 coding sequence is TGTGCCTGGAGTGTAGGGGGCAATCAGCCCCAGCATTTT. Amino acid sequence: CAWSVGGNQPQHF.

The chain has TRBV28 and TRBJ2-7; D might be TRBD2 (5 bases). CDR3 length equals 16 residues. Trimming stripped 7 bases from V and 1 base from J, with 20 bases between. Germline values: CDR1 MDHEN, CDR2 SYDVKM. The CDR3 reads CASTEGAGEESYEQYF. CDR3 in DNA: TGTGCCAGCACCGAGGGAGCAGGCGAGGAGTCCTACGAGCAGTACTTC.

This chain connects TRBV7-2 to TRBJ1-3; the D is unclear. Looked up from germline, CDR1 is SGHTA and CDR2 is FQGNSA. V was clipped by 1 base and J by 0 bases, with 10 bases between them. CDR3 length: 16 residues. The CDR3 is CASSLEFASSGNTIYF. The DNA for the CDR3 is TGTGCCAGCAGCTTAGAGTTCGCCAGCTCTGGAAACACCATATATTTT.

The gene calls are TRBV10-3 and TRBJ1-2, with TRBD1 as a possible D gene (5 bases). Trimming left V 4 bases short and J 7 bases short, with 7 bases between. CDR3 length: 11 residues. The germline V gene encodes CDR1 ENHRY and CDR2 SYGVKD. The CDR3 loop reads CAISVGGGYTF. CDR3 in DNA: TGTGCCATCAGTGTGGGGGGTGGCTACACCTTC.

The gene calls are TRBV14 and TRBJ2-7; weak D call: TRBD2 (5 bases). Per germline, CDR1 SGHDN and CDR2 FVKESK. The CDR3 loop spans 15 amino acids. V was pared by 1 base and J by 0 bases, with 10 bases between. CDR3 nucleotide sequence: TGTGCCAGCAGCCAAGCTGCGGGCCCCTCCTACGAGCAGTACTTC. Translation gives CASSQAAGPSYEQYF.

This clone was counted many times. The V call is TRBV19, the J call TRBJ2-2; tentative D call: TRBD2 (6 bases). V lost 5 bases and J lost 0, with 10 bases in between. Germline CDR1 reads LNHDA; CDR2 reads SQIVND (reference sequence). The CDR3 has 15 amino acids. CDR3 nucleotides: TGTGCCAGTAGTGTTAGCGGTGCGAACACCGGGGAGCTGTTTTTT. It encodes CASSVSGANTGELFF.

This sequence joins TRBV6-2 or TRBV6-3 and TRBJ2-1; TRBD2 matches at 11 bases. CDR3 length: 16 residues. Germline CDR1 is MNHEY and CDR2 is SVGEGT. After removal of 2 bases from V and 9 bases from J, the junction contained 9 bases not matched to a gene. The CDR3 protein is CASSYRVAGGPGEQFF. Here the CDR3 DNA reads TGTGCCAGCAGTTACAGGGTAGCGGGGGGGCCGGGTGAGCAGTTCTTC.

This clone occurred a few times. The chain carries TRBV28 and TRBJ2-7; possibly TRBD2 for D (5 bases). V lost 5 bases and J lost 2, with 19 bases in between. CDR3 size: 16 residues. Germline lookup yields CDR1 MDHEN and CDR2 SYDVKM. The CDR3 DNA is TGTGCCAGCAGTCCCCCAGGTGCGGGCGCTACCTACGAGCAGTACTTC. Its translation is CASSPPGAGATYEQYF.

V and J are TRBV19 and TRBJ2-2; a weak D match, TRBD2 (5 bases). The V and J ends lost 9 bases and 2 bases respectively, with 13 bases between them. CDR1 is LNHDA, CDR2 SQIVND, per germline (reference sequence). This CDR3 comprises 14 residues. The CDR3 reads CASSEGSNTGELFF. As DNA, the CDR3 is TGTGCCAGCTCAGAAGGGAGCAACACCGGGGAGCTGTTTTTT. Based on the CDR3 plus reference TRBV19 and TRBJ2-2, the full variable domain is DGGITQSPKYLFRKEGQNVTLSCEQNLNHDAMYWYRQDPGQGLRLIYYSQIVNDFQKGDIAEGYSVSREKKESFPLTVTSAQKNPTAFYLCASSEGSNTGELFFGEGSRLTVL.

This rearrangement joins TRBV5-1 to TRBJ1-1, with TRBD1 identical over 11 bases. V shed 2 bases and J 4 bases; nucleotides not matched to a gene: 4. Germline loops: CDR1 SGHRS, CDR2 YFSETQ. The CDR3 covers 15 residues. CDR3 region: CASSFLGQGATEAFF. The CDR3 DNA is TGCGCCAGCAGCTTTCTAGGACAGGGGGCCACTGAAGCTTTCTTT.

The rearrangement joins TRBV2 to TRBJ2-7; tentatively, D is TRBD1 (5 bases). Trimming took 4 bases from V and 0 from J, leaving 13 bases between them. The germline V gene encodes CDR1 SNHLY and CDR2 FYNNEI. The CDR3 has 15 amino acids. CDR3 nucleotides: TGTGCCAGCAGTGTTCGACAGCCGGGCTCCTACGAGCAGTACTTC. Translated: CASSVRQPGSYEQYF. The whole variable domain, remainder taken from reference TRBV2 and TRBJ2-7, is EPEVTQTPSHQVTQMGQEVILRCVPISNHLYFYWYRQILGQKVEFLVSFYNNEISEKSEIFDDQFSVERPDGSNFTLKIRSTKLEDSAMYFCASSVRQPGSYEQYFGPGTRLTVT.

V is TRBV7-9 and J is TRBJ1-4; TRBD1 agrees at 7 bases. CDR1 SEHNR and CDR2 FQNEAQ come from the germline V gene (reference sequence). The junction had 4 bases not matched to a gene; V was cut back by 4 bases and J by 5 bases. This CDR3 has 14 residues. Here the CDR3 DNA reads TGTGCCAGCAGCTCAGGGGGTCTGAATGAAAAACTGTTTTTT. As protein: CASSSGGLNEKLFF.

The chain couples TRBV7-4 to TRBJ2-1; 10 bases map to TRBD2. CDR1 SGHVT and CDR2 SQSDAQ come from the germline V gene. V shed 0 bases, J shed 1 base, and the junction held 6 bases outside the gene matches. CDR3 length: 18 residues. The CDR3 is CASSLARLAGDSYNEQFF. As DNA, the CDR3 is TGTGCCAGCAGCTTAGCGCGGCTAGCGGGGGATTCCTACAATGAGCAGTTCTTC.

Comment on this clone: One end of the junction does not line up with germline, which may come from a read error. In nucleotides, the CDR3 is TGTGCCAGCAGCCTAGCGGGAGGGCGGAATGAGCAGTTCTTC. Translated: CASSLAGGRNEQFF. The V gene is TRBV7-9, the J gene TRBJ2-1, with 12 bases aligning to TRBD2. The CDR3 consists of 14 residues. Germline V gene data show CDR1 as SEHNR and CDR2 as FQNEAQ (reference sequence).

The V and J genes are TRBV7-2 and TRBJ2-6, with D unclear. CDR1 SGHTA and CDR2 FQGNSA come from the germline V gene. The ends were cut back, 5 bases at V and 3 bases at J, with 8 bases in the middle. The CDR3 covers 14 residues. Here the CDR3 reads CASSQPGGANVLTF. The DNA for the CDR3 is TGTGCCAGCAGCCAACCGGGTGGGGCCAACGTCCTGACTTTC. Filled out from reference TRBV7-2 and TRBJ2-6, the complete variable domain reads GAGVSQSPSNKVTEKGKDVELRCDPISGHTALYWYRQSLGQGLEFLIYFQGNSAPDKSGLPSDRFSAERTGGSVSTLTIQRTQQEDSAVYLCASSQPGGANVLTFGAGSRLTVL.

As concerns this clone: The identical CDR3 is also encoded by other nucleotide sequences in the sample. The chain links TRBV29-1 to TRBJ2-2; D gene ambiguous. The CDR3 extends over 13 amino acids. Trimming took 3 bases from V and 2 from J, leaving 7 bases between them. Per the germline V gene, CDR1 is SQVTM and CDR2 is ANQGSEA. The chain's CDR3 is CSVDGGNTGELFF. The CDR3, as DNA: TGCAGCGTTGATGGCGGAAACACCGGGGAGCTGTTTTTT.

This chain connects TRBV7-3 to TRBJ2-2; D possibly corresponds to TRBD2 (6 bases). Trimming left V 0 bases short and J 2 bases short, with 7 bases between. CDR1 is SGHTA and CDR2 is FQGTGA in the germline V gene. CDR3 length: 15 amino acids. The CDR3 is CASSLTSGNTGELFF. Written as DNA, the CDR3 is TGTGCCAGCAGCTTAACTAGCGGTAACACCGGGGAGCTGTTTTTT. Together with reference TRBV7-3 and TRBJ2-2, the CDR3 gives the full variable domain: GAGVSQTPSNKVTEKGKYVELRCDPISGHTALYWYRQSLGQGPEFLIYFQGTGAADDSGLPNDRFFAVRPEGSVSTLKIQRTERGDSAVYLCASSLTSGNTGELFFGEGSRLTVL.

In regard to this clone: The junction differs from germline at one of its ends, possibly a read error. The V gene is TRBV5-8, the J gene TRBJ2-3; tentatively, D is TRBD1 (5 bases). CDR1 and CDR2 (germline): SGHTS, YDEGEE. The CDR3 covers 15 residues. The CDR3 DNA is TGTGCCAGCAGCTTGGGCAGGGCAGGCACCGATACGCAGTATTTT. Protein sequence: CASSLGRAGTDTQYF.

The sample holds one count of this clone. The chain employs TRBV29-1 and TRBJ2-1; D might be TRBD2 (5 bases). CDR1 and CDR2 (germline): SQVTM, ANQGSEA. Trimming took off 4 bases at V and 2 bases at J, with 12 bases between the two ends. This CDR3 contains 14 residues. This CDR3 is CSVVSVATYNEQFF. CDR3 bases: TGCAGCGTTGTATCGGTAGCGACCTACAATGAGCAGTTCTTC.

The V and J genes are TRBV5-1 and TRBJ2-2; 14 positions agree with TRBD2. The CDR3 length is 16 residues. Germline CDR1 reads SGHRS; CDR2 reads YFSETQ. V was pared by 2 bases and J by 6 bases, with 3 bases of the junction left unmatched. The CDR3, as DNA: TGCGCCAGCAGCTTCCGGACTAGCGGGGGGTCCGGGGAGCTGTTTTTT. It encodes CASSFRTSGGSGELFF.

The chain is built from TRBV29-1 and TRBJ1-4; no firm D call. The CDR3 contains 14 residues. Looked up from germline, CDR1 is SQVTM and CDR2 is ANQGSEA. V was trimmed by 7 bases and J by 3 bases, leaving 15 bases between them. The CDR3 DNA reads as TGCAGCGCCCCCGGCGGGAGGGCTAATGAAAAACTGTTTTTT. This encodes CSAPGGRANEKLFF.

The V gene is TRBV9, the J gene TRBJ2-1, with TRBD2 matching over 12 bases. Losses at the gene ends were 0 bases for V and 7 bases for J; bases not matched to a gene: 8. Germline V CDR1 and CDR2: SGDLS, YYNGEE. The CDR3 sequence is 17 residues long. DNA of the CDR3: TGTGCCAGCAGCGTAGCCCGACTAGCGGGAGATGGGAATGAGCAGTTCTTC. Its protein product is CASSVARLAGDGNEQFF.

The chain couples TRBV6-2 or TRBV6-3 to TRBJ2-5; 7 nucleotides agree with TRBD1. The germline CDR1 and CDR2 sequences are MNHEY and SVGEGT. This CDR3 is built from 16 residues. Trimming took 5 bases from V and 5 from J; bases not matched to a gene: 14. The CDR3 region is CASSPKPPDRVETQYF. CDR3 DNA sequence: TGTGCCAGCAGTCCGAAGCCCCCCGACAGGGTGGAGACCCAGTACTTC.

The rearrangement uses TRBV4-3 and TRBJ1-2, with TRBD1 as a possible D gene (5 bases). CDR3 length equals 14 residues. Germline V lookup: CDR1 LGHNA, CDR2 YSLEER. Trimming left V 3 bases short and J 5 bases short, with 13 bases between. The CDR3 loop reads CASSQGGLKYGYTF. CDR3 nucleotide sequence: TGCGCCAGCAGCCAGGGGGGACTAAAGTATGGCTACACCTTC.